One sample yielded the 21 T cell receptor beta chains listed below, sequenced in a study of T cells in Graves' hyperthyroidism and ophthalmopathy. Using RNA transcripts as the source, TCR beta CDR3 regions were amplified. First-round RT-PCR targeting the TCR CDR3 was performed with the HTBI primer set. TCRdb re-analysed the multiplex PCR reads in MiXCR, keeping a single row per CDR3 protein. The repertoire holds 650,000 to 700,000 distinct CDR3 sequences, with 15% to 20% as singletons. The sequenced sample was blood. The source is a man aged 45-60 years with Graves' hyperthyroidism.

The chain has TRBV19 and TRBJ1-1, with 10 bases lining up with TRBD1. Germline V lookup: CDR1 LNHDA, CDR2 SQIVND (reference sequence). This CDR3 is built from 18 residues. V lost 1 base and J lost 4; bases outside the gene matches: 12. The CDR3 sequence is CASSIVSPGQGKSTEAFF. Written as DNA, the CDR3 is TGTGCCAGTAGTATAGTGAGCCCGGGACAGGGGAAGAGCACTGAAGCTTTCTTT.

This clonotype has just a few counts. The rearrangement uses TRBV5-1 and TRBJ2-5; a weak D match, TRBD1 (6 bases). Germline values: CDR1 SGHRS, CDR2 YFSETQ. This CDR3 has 15 amino acids. The V end was cut by 0 bases, the J end by 5 bases, with 14 bases between. The CDR3 spells CASSLGRGSGETQYF. In nucleotides, the CDR3 is TGCGCCAGCAGCTTGGGCAGGGGTTCGGGGGAGACCCAGTACTTC.

The chain employs TRBV10-1 and TRBJ1-6; 7 bases are a match to TRBD1. Per the germline V gene, CDR1 is WNHNN and CDR2 is SYGVQD (reference sequence). CDR3 length: 15 amino acids. The junction had 4 bases not matched to a gene; V was cut back by 0 bases and J by 8 bases. The CDR3 DNA reads as TGCGCCAGCAGTGAGTCTACAGGGGATCATTCACCCCTCCACTTT. It encodes CASSESTGDHSPLHF.

This clonotype was seen only a few times. This sequence may be a read error, since a much larger clone differs from it by one base. The J gene is TRBJ2-5, the V gene TRBV2; 8 bases map to TRBD2. CDR1 SNHLY and CDR2 FYNNEI come from the germline V gene. There are 14 residues in the CDR3. The CDR3 reads CASSGAGVQEAQYF. CDR3 sequence (DNA): TGTGCCAGCAGTGGAGCGGGAGTTCAAGAGGCCCAGTACTTC.

This clonotype was recorded many times. This chain links TRBV18 with TRBJ2-5; D is ambiguous. Germline V CDR1 and CDR2: KGHSH, LQKENI. This CDR3 has 13 residues. V was pared by 3 bases and J by 0 bases, with 5 bases between. The CDR3 DNA sequence: TGTGCCAGCTCACCGGCATACCAAGAGACCCAGTACTTC. Translation: CASSPAYQETQYF.

V and J are TRBV19 and TRBJ1-2; maybe TRBD1 (6 bases). V dropped 8 bases and J dropped 3 bases, with 19 bases sitting between them. The germline V gene encodes CDR1 LNHDA and CDR2 SQIVND (reference sequence). This CDR3 comprises 15 residues. The CDR3 nucleotides are TGTGCCAGTGGTTATAGATCGGCAGGGGACTATGGCTACACCTTC. Translating it yields CASGYRSAGDYGYTF.

The table lists this clonotype with many counts. CDR3 region: CASRSRTSPSSEQFF. In DNA form, the CDR3 reads TGTGCCAGTAGGTCTAGGACTAGCCCAAGTTCTGAGCAGTTCTTC. The rearrangement links TRBV19 to TRBJ2-1; TRBD2 agrees at 8 bases. Per germline, CDR1 LNHDA and CDR2 SQIVND (reference sequence). The CDR3 covers 15 residues. J was trimmed by 9 bases and V by 6 bases; bases with no gene match: 13.

The chain links TRBV14 to TRBJ2-5, with 12 nucleotides matching TRBD1. Germline CDR1 is SGHDN and CDR2 is FVKESK. Trimming cost V 4 bases and J 6 bases; bases outside gene matches: 12. This CDR3 is built from 17 residues. The CDR3 is CASSPPSGTGGVKTQYF. CDR3 coding DNA: TGTGCCAGCAGCCCTCCCTCCGGGACAGGGGGCGTGAAGACCCAGTACTTC. Full variable domain (remainder filled in from reference TRBV14 and TRBJ2-5): EAGVTQFPSHSVIEKGQTVTLRCDPISGHDNLYWYRRVMGKEIKFLLHFVKESKQDESGMPNNRFLAERTGGTYSTLKVQPAELEDSGVYFCASSPPSGTGGVKTQYFGPGTRLLVL.

This clonotype was counted ten times or more. The chain couples TRBV27 to TRBJ2-7, with D possibly TRBD2 on 7 matching bases. Trimming cost V 6 bases and J 3 bases, with 18 bases left between them. Germline-derived CDR1 and CDR2 are MNHEY and SMNVEV (reference sequence). The CDR3 is 15 amino acids. The CDR3 region is CASRGGLAARYEQYF. Here the CDR3 DNA reads TGTGCCAGCAGGGGGGGCCTAGCGGCCCGCTACGAGCAGTACTTC.

This sequence joins TRBV5-5 and TRBJ1-4; D gene uncertain. Germline V CDR1 and CDR2: SGHKS, YYEKEE (reference sequence). The CDR3 length is 15 residues. V was pared by 0 bases and J by 7 bases, with 13 bases between. The CDR3 protein is CASSLEGTWSEKLFF. In nucleotides, the CDR3 is TGTGCCAGCAGCTTGGAAGGCACCTGGAGTGAAAAACTGTTTTTT.

This clonotype was found many times. This rearrangement joins TRBV10-2 to TRBJ2-5; no clear D. Trimming removed 4 bases at V and 2 bases at J, with 8 bases between. The V gene's germline CDR1 is WSHSY and CDR2 SAAADI. This CDR3 region has 13 residues. The CDR3 DNA reads TGCGCCAGCAGTGGTTATGAGCAAGAGACCCAGTACTTC. This translates into CASSGYEQETQYF.

This clonotype was counted at least ten times. In nucleotides, the CDR3 is TGTGCCAGCATGGAGGTTTCCAATGAGCAGTTCTTC. Its translation: CASMEVSNEQFF. The chain links TRBV6-1 to TRBJ2-1, with D possibly TRBD2 on 5 matching bases. Trimming took off 7 bases at V and 6 bases at J, with 10 bases between the two ends. The CDR3 is 12 amino acids. Germline values: CDR1 MNHNS, CDR2 SASEGT.

The chain links TRBV7-9 to TRBJ2-3, with 10 bases lining up with TRBD2. The CDR3 runs to 17 residues. Per germline, CDR1 SEHNR and CDR2 FQNEAQ (reference sequence). V lost 5 bases, J lost 1 base, and 9 bases stayed unmatched. CDR3 region: CASSTPPGLARTDTQYF. The CDR3 nucleotides read TGTGCCAGCAGCACACCGCCGGGACTAGCGCGCACAGATACGCAGTATTTT.

With regard to this clonotype: A much larger clone sits a single nucleotide away, making a read error possible. The V gene is TRBV2, the J gene TRBJ1-4; TRBD1 matches at 9 bases. Germline values: CDR1 SNHLY, CDR2 FYNNEI. This CDR3 spans 14 amino acids. The CDR3 DNA sequence: TGTGCCAACAGTCCGACAGGGGGGCATGAAAAACTGTTTTTT. Protein sequence: CANSPTGGHEKLFF.

This clonotype has a handful of counts. V usage is TRBV29-1 and J usage is TRBJ2-5; 12 bases align to TRBD2. This CDR3 comprises 14 residues. Trimming removed 2 bases from V and 2 bases from J; junction bases left unmatched: 0. CDR1 and CDR2 from the germline V gene are SQVTM and ANQGSEA. Written as DNA, the CDR3 is TGCAGCGTTGAACTAGCGGGAGGGCAAGAGACCCAGTACTTC. It yields the protein CSVELAGGQETQYF.

This clonotype was found many times. The rearrangement joins TRBV6-2 or TRBV6-3 to TRBJ2-3; 9 nucleotides align to TRBD2. This CDR3 region has 17 residues. V was pared by 0 bases and J by 1 base, with 5 bases of the junction left unmatched. Germline CDR1 MNHEY, CDR2 SVGEGT. The CDR3 region is CASSYSPTSGRTDTQYF. The CDR3 DNA reads TGTGCCAGCAGTTACTCCCCGACTAGCGGTCGCACAGATACGCAGTATTTT.

This clonotype was counted only a few times. The CDR3: CATSDYSGTQNTGELFF. CDR3 DNA sequence: TGTGCCACCAGTGATTACTCCGGGACTCAAAACACCGGGGAGCTGTTTTTT. The chain joins TRBV24-1 to TRBJ2-2; TRBD2 is a possible D gene (6 bases). With 2 bases removed from V and 2 bases from J, the gap between germline ends came to 14 bases. From germline, CDR1 is KGHDR and CDR2 SFDVKD. CDR3 length: 17 residues.

This clonotype was observed at least ten times. The chain joins TRBV28 to TRBJ2-1; no reliable D call. CDR1 and CDR2 (germline): MDHEN, SYDVKM. This CDR3 region has 13 residues. The V end was cut by 8 bases, the J end by 0 bases, with 8 bases between. The CDR3, as DNA: TGTGCCAGCCTCAGCTACTCCTACAATGAGCAGTTCTTC. Its translation: CASLSYSYNEQFF.

V is TRBV4-1 and J is TRBJ2-1, with 9 bases fitting TRBD2. The CDR3 contains 15 residues. The ends lost 3 bases at V and 2 bases at J; junction bases unmatched: 2. Per the germline V gene, CDR1 is MGHRA and CDR2 is YSYEKL. Here the CDR3 reads CASSHSGRTYNEQFF. DNA of the CDR3: TGCGCCAGCAGCCACAGCGGGAGGACCTACAATGAGCAGTTCTTC.

This clonotype showed up many times. The chain is built from TRBV28 and TRBJ2-5, with TRBD2 matching over 11 bases. CDR1 MDHEN and CDR2 SYDVKM come from the germline V gene. CDR3 length: 17 amino acids. V was pared by 3 bases and J by 2 bases, with 8 bases of the junction left unmatched. CDR3 sequence: CASSFLSRLAGQETQYF. The CDR3 DNA sequence: TGTGCCAGCAGTTTTCTCAGTAGACTAGCGGGGCAAGAGACCCAGTACTTC. Based on the CDR3 plus reference TRBV28 and TRBJ2-5, the full variable domain is DVKVTQSSRYLVKRTGEKVFLECVQDMDHENMFWYRQDPGLGLRLIYFSYDVKMKEKGDIPEGYSVSREKKERFSLILESASTNQTSMYLCASSFLSRLAGQETQYFGPGTRLLVL.

This clonotype was seen a handful of times. The chain is built from TRBV6-2 or TRBV6-3 and TRBJ1-6; the D gene is possibly TRBD1 (5 bases). Germline V gene data show CDR1 as MNHEY and CDR2 as SVGEGT. V was shortened by 6 bases and J by 1 base, with 13 bases between the two germline ends. The CDR3 covers 16 residues. The CDR3 spells CASSLRQFSYNSPLHF. DNA of the CDR3: TGTGCCAGCAGCCTAAGACAGTTTTCCTATAATTCACCCCTCCACTTT.